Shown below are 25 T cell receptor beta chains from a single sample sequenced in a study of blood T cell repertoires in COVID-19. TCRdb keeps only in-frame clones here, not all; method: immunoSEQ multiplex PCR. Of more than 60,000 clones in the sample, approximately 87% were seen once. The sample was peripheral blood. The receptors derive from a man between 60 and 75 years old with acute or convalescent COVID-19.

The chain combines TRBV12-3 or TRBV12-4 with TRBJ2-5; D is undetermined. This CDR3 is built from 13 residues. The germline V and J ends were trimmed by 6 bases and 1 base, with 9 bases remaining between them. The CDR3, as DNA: TGTGCCAGCAGGTACTCTGTCCAAGAGACCCAGTACTTC. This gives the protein CASRYSVQETQYF.

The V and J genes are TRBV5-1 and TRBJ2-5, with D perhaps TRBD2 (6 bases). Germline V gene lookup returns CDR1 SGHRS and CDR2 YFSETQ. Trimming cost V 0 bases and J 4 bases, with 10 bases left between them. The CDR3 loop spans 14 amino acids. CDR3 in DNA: TGCGCCAGCAGCTTGGGACCGGAGGGAGAGACCCAGTACTTC. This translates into CASSLGPEGETQYF.

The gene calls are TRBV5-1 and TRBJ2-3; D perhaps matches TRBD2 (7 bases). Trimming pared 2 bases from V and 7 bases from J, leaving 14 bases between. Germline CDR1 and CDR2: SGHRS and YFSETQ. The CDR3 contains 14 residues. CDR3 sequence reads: CASSFEGGQYTQYF. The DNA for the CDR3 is TGCGCCAGCAGCTTCGAGGGGGGGCAATATACGCAGTATTTT.

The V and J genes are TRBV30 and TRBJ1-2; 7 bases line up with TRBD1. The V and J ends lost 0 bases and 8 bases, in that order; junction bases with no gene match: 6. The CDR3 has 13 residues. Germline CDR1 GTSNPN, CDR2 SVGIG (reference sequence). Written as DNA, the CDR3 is TGTGCCTGGAGTGTGACAGGGCGGCTGGGCTACACCTTC. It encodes CAWSVTGRLGYTF. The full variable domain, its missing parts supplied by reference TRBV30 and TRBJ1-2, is SQTIHQWPATLVQPVGSPLSLECTVEGTSNPNLYWYRQAAGRGLQLLFYSVGIGQISSEVPQNLSASRPQDRQFILSSKKLLLSDSGFYLCAWSVTGRLGYTFGSGTRLTVV.

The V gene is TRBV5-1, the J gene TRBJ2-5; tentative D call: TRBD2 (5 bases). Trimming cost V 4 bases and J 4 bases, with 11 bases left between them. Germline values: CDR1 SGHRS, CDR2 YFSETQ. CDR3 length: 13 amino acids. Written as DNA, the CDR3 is TGCGCCAGCAGCCTCGGACTGGGAGAGACCCAGTACTTC. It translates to CASSLGLGETQYF.

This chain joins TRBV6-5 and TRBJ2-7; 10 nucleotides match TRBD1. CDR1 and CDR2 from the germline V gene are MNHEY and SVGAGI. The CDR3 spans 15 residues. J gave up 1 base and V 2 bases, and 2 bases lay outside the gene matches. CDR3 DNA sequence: TGTGCCAGCAGTTACGGGACAGGGGTTTCCTACGAGCAGTACTTC. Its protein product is CASSYGTGVSYEQYF.

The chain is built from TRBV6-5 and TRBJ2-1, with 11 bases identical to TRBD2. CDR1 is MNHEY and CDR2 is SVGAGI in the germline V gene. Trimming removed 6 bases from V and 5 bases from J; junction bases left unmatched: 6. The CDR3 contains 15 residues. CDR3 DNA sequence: TGTGCCAGCAGACACCTAGCGGGGGGAAACAATGAGCAGTTCTTC. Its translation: CASRHLAGGNNEQFF.

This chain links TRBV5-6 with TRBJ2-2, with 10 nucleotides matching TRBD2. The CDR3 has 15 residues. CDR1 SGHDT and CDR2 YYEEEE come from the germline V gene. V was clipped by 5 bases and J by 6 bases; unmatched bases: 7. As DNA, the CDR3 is TGTGCCAGCAGGACTTTAGCGGGGGGCTCCGGGGAGCTGTTTTTT. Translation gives CASRTLAGGSGELFF.

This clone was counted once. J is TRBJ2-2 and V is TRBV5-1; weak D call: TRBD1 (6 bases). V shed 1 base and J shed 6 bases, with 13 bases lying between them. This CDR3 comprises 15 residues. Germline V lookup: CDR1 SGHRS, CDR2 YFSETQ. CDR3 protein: CASSLRQAGPGELFF. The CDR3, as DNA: TGCGCCAGCAGCTTGAGACAGGCGGGTCCCGGGGAGCTGTTTTTT.

This CDR3 reads CATSRAFGQVNQPQHF. As DNA, the CDR3 is TGTGCCACCAGCAGAGCTTTTGGACAGGTCAATCAGCCCCAGCATTTT. The chain joins TRBV15 to TRBJ1-5, with 7 bases lining up with TRBD1. V gave up 1 base and J gave up 3 bases; unmatched junction bases: 6. Germline V CDR1 and CDR2: LNHNV, YYDKDF (reference sequence). The CDR3 is made up of 16 amino acids. The whole variable domain, filled in from reference TRBV15 and TRBJ1-5, reads DAMVIQNPRYQVTQFGKPVTLSCSQTLNHNVMYWYQQKSSQAPKLLFHYYDKDFNNEADTPDNFQSRRPNTSFCFLDIRSPGLGDTAMYLCATSRAFGQVNQPQHFGDGTRLSIL.

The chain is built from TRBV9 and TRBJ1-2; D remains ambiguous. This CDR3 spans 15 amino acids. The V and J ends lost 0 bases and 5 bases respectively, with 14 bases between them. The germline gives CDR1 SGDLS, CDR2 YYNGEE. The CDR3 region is CASSVVPSPPYGYTF. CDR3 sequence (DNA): TGTGCCAGCAGCGTAGTCCCCTCCCCCCCGTATGGCTACACCTTC.

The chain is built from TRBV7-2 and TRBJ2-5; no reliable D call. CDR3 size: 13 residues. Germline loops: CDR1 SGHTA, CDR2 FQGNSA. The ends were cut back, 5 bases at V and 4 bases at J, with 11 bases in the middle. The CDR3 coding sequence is TGTGCCAGCAGCCAAGGAGAAGCAGAGACCCAGTACTTC. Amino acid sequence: CASSQGEAETQYF.

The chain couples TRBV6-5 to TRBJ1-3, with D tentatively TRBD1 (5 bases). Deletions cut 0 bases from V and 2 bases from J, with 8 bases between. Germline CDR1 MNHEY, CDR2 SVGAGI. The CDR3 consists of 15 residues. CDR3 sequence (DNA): TGTGCCAGCAGTTACTCTGGGGGGGCTGGAAACACCATATATTTT. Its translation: CASSYSGGAGNTIYF.

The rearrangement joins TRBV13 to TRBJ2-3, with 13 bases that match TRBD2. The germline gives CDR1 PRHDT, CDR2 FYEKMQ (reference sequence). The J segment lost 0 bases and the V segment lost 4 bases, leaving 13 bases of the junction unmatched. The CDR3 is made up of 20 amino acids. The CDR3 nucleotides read TGTGCCAGCAGCTACTACCCCGGACTAGCGGGGGAGACTAGCACAGATACGCAGTATTTT. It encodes CASSYYPGLAGETSTDTQYF.

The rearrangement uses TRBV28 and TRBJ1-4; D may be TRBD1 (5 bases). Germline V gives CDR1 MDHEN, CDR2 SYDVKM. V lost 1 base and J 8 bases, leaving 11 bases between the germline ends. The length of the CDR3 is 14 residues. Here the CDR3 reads CASSLSQGWEKLFF. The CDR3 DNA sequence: TGTGCCAGCAGTTTATCTCAGGGTTGGGAAAAACTGTTTTTT.

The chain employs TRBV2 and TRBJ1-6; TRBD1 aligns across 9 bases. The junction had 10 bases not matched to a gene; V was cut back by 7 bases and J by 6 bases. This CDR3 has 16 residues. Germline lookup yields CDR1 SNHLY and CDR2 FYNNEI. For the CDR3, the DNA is TGTGCCAGCATTATTGAACAGGGACAGGGTAATTCACCCCTCCACTTT. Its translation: CASIIEQGQGNSPLHF.

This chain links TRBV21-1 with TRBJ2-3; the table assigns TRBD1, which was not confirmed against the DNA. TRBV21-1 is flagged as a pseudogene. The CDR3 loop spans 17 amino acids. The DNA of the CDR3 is TGTGCCAGCAGCCCTTTTAGCCAGGGGGGCCATTTCTCCCCGCAGTATTTT. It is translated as CASSPFSQGGHFSPQYF.

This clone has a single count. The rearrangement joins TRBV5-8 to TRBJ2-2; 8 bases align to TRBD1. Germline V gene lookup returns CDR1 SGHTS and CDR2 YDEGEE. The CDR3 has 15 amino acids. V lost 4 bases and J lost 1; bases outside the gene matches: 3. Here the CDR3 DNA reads TGTGCCAGCAGCCATGGACAGGGGAACACCGGGGAGCTGTTTTTT. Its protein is CASSHGQGNTGELFF.

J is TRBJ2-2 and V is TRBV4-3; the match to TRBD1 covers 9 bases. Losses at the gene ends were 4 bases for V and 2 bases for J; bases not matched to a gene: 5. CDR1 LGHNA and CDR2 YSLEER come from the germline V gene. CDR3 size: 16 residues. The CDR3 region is CASSLGTGSNTGELFF. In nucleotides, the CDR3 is TGCGCCAGCAGCCTGGGGACAGGGTCAAACACCGGGGAGCTGTTTTTT.

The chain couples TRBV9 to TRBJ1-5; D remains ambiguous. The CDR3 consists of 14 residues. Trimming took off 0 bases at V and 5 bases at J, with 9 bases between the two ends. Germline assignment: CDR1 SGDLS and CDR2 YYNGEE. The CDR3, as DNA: TGTGCCAGCAGCGTAGCTGGCGGCTATCAGCCCCAGCATTTT. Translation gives CASSVAGGYQPQHF.

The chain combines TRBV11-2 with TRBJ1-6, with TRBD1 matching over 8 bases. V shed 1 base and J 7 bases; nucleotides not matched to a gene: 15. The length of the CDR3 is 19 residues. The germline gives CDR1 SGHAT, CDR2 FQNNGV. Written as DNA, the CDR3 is TGTGCCAGCAGCTTAGGCCGTAGGGAAACGGACAGGGTAAATTCACCCCTCCACTTT. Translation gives CASSLGRRETDRVNSPLHF.

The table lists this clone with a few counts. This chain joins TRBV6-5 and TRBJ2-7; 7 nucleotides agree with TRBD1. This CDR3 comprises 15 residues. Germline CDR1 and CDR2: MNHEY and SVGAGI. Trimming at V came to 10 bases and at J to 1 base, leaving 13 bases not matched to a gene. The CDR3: CATLSPTGRSYEQYF. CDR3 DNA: TGTGCCACCCTCTCCCCGACAGGGCGATCCTACGAGCAGTACTTC.

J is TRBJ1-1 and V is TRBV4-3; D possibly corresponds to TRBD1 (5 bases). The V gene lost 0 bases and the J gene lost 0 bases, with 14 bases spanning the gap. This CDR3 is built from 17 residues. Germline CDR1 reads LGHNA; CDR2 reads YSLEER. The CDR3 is CASSQDYGGGLNTEAFF. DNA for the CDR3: TGCGCCAGCAGCCAAGATTATGGCGGGGGACTGAACACTGAAGCTTTCTTT.

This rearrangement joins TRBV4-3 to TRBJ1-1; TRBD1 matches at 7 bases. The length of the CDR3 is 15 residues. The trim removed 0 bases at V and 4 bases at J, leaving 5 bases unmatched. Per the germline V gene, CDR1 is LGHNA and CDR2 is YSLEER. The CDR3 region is CASSQEQGMSTEAFF. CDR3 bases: TGCGCCAGCAGCCAAGAACAGGGGATGAGCACTGAAGCTTTCTTT.

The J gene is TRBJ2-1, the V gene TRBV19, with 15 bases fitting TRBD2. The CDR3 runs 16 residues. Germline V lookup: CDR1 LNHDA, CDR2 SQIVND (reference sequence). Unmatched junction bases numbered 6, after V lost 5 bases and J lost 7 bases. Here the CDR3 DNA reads TGTGCCAGTAGTGCAGGGACTAGCGGGGGGAAGAATGAGCAGTTCTTC. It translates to CASSAGTSGGKNEQFF.